The sequence of this T cell receptor beta chain was determined in a study of cytomegalovirus exposure and HLA in healthy donors. Study findings and constraints: Later on, an analysis found that several of the most significant clusters appeared to be linked to common viral pathogens, which included parvovirus B19. Some V segments could not be told apart, so they were left out, TRBV6-2 and TRBV6-3 among them. According to a later analysis, most TCR beta chains associated with CMV appeared HLA-restricted.

Comments on this clone: The antigen remains undetermined.

At collection, donors were nominally healthy, but unrecorded immune exposures were probable. Trimming stripped 6 bases from V and 7 bases from J, with 19 bases between. The CDR3 is 15 residues long. The V gene's germline CDR1 is MNHNS and CDR2 SASEGT. In the PCR, 60 Vbeta and 13 Jbeta primers were used. Assay: immunoSEQ multiplex PCR; the TCRdb copy retains only in-frame clones and omits some. The table records around 120,000 clones, around three quarters of them present only once. This clonotype was sampled from a young man in good health and CMV-seronegative. Sequencing was performed on PBMCs. The rearrangement links TRBV6-1 to TRBJ2-1, with a weak D call TRBD2 (7 bases). CDR3 sequence reads: CASRGGGGGENEQFF. In DNA form, the CDR3 reads TGTGCCAGCAGGGGGGGAGGAGGGGGGGAAAATGAGCAGTTCTTC.